These 14 T cell receptor beta chains share one sample of origin, sequenced in a study of blood T cell repertoires in COVID-19. Libraries were prepared by immunoSEQ multiplex PCR; TCRdb keeps only in-frame clonotypes and omits some of them. Of about 140,000 clones in the sample, about 86% were seen once. The sample consisted of peripheral blood. The receptors stem from a woman in her fifties or sixties with acute or convalescent COVID-19.

V usage is TRBV7-2 and J usage is TRBJ2-7; D is unresolved. The CDR3 consists of 16 residues. Per germline, CDR1 SGHTA and CDR2 FQGNSA. V lost 3 bases and J lost 0, with 15 bases in between. CDR3 nucleotide sequence: TGTGCCAGCAGCTTGGAGCGAGGTTCGCCCTCCTACGAGCAGTACTTC. This encodes CASSLERGSPSYEQYF.

The chain employs TRBV3-1 (or the pseudogene TRBV3-2) and TRBJ1-1; D is uncertain. The V gene's germline CDR1 is LGHDT and CDR2 YNNKEL (reference sequence). V was pared by 1 base and J by 7 bases, with 7 bases between. CDR3 length: 12 amino acids. This chain's CDR3 is CASSQGGYEAFF. The DNA of the CDR3 is TGTGCCAGCAGCCAAGGAGGTTATGAAGCTTTCTTT.

The chain is built from TRBV10-3 and TRBJ1-6, with TRBD1 as a possible D gene (6 bases). The germline gives CDR1 ENHRY, CDR2 SYGVKD. Trimming left V 9 bases short and J 6 bases short, with 12 bases between. This CDR3 has 13 residues. CDR3 DNA sequence: TGTGCCATGACCGGACAGCCTAATTCACCCCTCCACTTT. Residues: CAMTGQPNSPLHF.

This clone was seen just once. The J gene is TRBJ2-7, the V gene TRBV28; 8 positions agree with TRBD2. This CDR3 is 13 amino acids long. V shed 6 bases and J 6 bases; nucleotides not matched to a gene: 7. Germline-derived CDR1 and CDR2 are MDHEN and SYDVKM. CDR3 protein: CASSPAGVTEQYF. CDR3 DNA sequence: TGTGCCAGCAGCCCAGCGGGAGTAACCGAGCAGTACTTC.

Only a few counts were recorded for this clone. The J gene is TRBJ1-6, the V gene TRBV28; tentatively, D is TRBD1 (6 bases). The germline V and J ends were trimmed by 2 bases and 5 bases, with 10 bases remaining between them. The CDR3 consists of 15 residues. In germline, CDR1 is MDHEN, CDR2 SYDVKM. CDR3 nucleotides: TGTGCCAGCAGTTTAGGGGGACAACATAATTCACCCCTCCACTTT. Translation gives CASSLGGQHNSPLHF.

The chain has TRBV7-9 and TRBJ2-5, with D perhaps TRBD1 (6 bases). CDR1 is SEHNR, CDR2 FQNEAQ, per germline (reference sequence). Between the trimmed V and J ends, which lost 5 bases and 5 bases, there was a span of 9 bases. This CDR3 spans 12 amino acids. The CDR3: CASSVDRETQYF. CDR3 nucleotides: TGTGCCAGCAGCGTAGACAGGGAGACCCAGTACTTC.

The chain joins TRBV6-2 or TRBV6-3 to TRBJ2-1, with 11 nucleotides matching TRBD2. The CDR3 covers 21 residues. Germline V gene sequence: CDR1 MNHEY, CDR2 SVGEGT. Losses at the gene ends were 2 bases for V and 0 bases for J; bases not matched to a gene: 15. DNA of the CDR3: TGTGCCAGCAGTTACGATCCGGGGGCTAGCGGGAGGCCGAGCTCCTACAATGAGCAGTTCTTC. This gives the protein CASSYDPGASGRPSSYNEQFF.

This sequence joins TRBV7-3 and TRBJ2-3; weak D call: TRBD1 (6 bases). The CDR3 consists of 13 residues. V lost 4 bases and J 5 bases, leaving 10 bases between the germline ends. Germline V CDR1 and CDR2: SGHTA, FQGTGA. The CDR3 nucleotides are TGTGCCAGCAGCTCCTCAGGGGAAGATACGCAGTATTTT. It specifies CASSSSGEDTQYF.

This clone occurred a few times. The chain joins TRBV6-1 to TRBJ1-2; D unresolved. The V gene lost 3 bases and the J gene lost 8 bases, with 13 bases spanning the gap. This CDR3 region has 13 residues. CDR1 is MNHNS and CDR2 is SASEGT in the germline V gene. The CDR3 bases are TGTGCCAGCAGTGAGACGGGAGGGCGCGGCTACACCTTC. This sequence encodes CASSETGGRGYTF.

V is TRBV27 and J is TRBJ2-7; 8 bases agree with TRBD1. The germline CDR1 and CDR2 sequences are MNHEY and SMNVEV (reference sequence). The CDR3 spans 14 residues. Germline trimming cut 5 bases from V and 2 bases from J; bases unmatched to any gene: 5. The CDR3 is CASSPRTGTYEQYF. In DNA form, the CDR3 reads TGTGCCAGCAGTCCCAGGACAGGGACCTACGAGCAGTACTTC.

V and J are TRBV5-6 and TRBJ2-3; D uncertain. The CDR3 covers 15 residues. Trimming cost V 2 bases and J 2 bases, with 12 bases left between them. Germline V gene lookup returns CDR1 SGHDT and CDR2 YYEEEE. This CDR3 is CASSFMLAPTDTQYF. CDR3 sequence (DNA): TGTGCCAGCAGCTTTATGTTAGCCCCCACAGATACGCAGTATTTT.

This chain joins TRBV15 and TRBJ2-2, with TRBD2 identical over 8 bases. V was pared by 9 bases and J by 7 bases, with 13 bases of the junction left unmatched. The CDR3 has 15 residues. Germline CDR1 and CDR2: LNHNV and YYDKDF (reference sequence). The CDR3 loop is CATCMSGRLVGELFF. The CDR3 nucleotides read TGTGCCACTTGCATGAGCGGGAGATTAGTCGGGGAGCTGTTTTTT.

This chain uses TRBV5-1 with TRBJ1-5; 7 bases map to TRBD1. The germline CDR1 and CDR2 sequences are SGHRS and YFSETQ. This CDR3 has 14 residues. The trim removed 3 bases at V and 0 bases at J, leaving 0 bases unmatched. The CDR3 spells CASSSGGSNQPQHF. As DNA, the CDR3 is TGCGCCAGCAGCTCAGGGGGTAGCAATCAGCCCCAGCATTTT.

J is TRBJ2-2 and V is TRBV5-4; 7 bases align to TRBD2. The CDR3 totals 16 residues. V gave up 0 bases and J gave up 4 bases; unmatched junction bases: 6. Germline V gene data show CDR1 as SGHNT and CDR2 as YYREEE (reference sequence). CDR3 DNA: TGTGCCAGCAGCTTGGGCGGGAGTGTCGGCACCGGGGAGCTGTTTTTT. Translated, it gives CASSLGGSVGTGELFF. Filled out from reference TRBV5-4 and TRBJ2-2, the complete variable domain reads ETGVTQSPTHLIKTRGQQVTLRCSSQSGHNTVSWYQQALGQGPQFIFQYYREEENGRGNFPPRFSGLQFPNYSSELNVNALELDDSALYLCASSLGGSVGTGELFFGEGSRLTVL.